This T cell receptor (beta chain) was captured by sequencing in a study of blood T cell repertoires in COVID-19. Profiling relied on immunoSEQ multiplex PCR, and the TCRdb table lists in-frame clones only, not all of them. In the table there are roughly 100,000 clones, 80% to 90% of which are singletons. V lost 3 bases and J lost 4, with 5 bases in between. Germline-derived CDR1 and CDR2 are MGHRA and YSYEKL. This CDR3 region has 12 residues. This sequence joins TRBV4-1 and TRBJ2-3; D not resolved. Specimen: peripheral blood. The sequence was obtained from a human donor in a cohort sampled during active COVID-19. The CDR3 region has the DNA TGCGCCAGCAGCCAGAGATCAGATACGCAGTATTTT. It codes for CASSQRSDTQYF.